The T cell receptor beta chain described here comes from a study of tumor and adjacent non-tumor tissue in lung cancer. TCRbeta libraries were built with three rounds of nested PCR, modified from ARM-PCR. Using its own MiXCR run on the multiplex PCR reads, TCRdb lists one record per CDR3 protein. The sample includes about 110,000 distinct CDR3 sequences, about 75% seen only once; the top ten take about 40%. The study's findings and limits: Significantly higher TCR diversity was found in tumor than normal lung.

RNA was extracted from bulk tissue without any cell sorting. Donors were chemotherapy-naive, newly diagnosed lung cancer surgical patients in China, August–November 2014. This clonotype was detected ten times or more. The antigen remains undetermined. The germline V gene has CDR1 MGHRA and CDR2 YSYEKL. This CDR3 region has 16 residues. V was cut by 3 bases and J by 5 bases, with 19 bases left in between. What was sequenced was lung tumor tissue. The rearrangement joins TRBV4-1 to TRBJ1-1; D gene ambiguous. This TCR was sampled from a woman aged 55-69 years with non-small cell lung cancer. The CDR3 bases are TGCGCCAGCAGCCACCCGTTGGGAAGGGCCGTAACTGAAGCTTTCTTT. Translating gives CASSHPLGRAVTEAFF.